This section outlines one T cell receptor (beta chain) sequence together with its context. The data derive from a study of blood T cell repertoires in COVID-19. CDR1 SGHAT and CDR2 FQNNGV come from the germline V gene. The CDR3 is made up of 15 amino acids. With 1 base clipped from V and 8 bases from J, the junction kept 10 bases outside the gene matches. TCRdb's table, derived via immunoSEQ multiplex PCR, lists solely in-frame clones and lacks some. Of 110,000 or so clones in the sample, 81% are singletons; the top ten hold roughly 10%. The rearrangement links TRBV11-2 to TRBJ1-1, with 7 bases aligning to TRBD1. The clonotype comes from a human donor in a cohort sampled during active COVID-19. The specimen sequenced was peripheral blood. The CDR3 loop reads CASSLVGQVRAEAFF. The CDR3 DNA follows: TGTGCCAGCAGCTTAGTAGGACAGGTCAGGGCGGAAGCTTTCTTT.